These 16 T cell receptor beta chains were all obtained from the same sample, sequenced in a study of tumor-infiltrating lymphocytes in localized non-small cell lung cancer. The repertoire was sequenced with immunoSEQ multiplex PCR; TCRdb's copy has only in-frame clones and lacks some. The data show fewer than 12,000 clones, about 62% seen once. Sequenced input: lung tumor tissue. The receptors stem from a human donor with non-small cell lung cancer.

The J gene is TRBJ1-3, the V gene TRBV11-2; TRBD1 agrees at 10 bases. The V gene end was trimmed by 5 bases and the J gene end by 2 bases; junction bases not matched to a gene: 3. The CDR3 covers 15 residues. Germline V gene sequence: CDR1 SGHAT, CDR2 FQNNGV. The CDR3 DNA reads as TGTGCCAGCAGCCGGACAGGGGGACCTGGAAACACCATATATTTT. This encodes CASSRTGGPGNTIYF. Looking up the rest from reference TRBV11-2 and TRBJ1-3 gives the full variable domain: EAGVAQSPRYKIIEKRQSVAFWCNPISGHATLYWYQQILGQGPKLLIQFQNNGVVDDSQLPKDRFSAERLKGVDSTLKIQPAKLEDSAVYLCASSRTGGPGNTIYFGEGSWLTVV.

Only a few counts were recorded for this clone. The chain carries TRBV6-1 and TRBJ2-2; a weak D match, TRBD2 (5 bases). CDR1 MNHNS and CDR2 SASEGT come from the germline V gene. The V end lost 4 bases, the J end lost 8 bases, and 11 bases lay between the germline ends. The CDR3 sequence is 13 residues long. DNA for the CDR3: TGTGCCAGCAGTGCCTCAGAGGGTGGGGAGCTGTTTTTT. This translates into CASSASEGGELFF.

This clone was counted once. The chain couples TRBV7-9 to TRBJ2-3; TRBD1 agrees at 9 bases. This CDR3 contains 17 residues. Germline V lookup: CDR1 SEHNR, CDR2 FQNEAQ (reference sequence). V lost 5 bases, J lost 8 bases, and 17 bases stayed unmatched. The CDR3 here is CASSLLRGTGSGSTQYF. Here the CDR3 DNA reads TGTGCCAGCAGCCTATTACGGGGGACAGGGTCGGGGAGTACGCAGTATTTT.

The V call is TRBV6-1, the J call TRBJ1-4; no clear D gene. CDR3 length: 12 amino acids. V was clipped by 8 bases and J by 8 bases, with 12 bases between them. CDR1 is MNHNS and CDR2 is SASEGT in the germline V gene. CDR3 DNA: TGTGCCAGCCGTCCACACGGGGAAAAACTGTTTTTT. Its translation: CASRPHGEKLFF.

With regard to this clone: Compared with germline, one end of the junction differs, possibly owing to a read error. This chain uses TRBV7-2 with TRBJ1-6; D remains unclear. Per germline, CDR1 SGHTA and CDR2 FQGNSA. The CDR3 has 14 amino acids. The CDR3 loop reads CASTPGRHNSLLHF. The CDR3 DNA follows: TGTGCCAGCACGCCTGGACGGCATAATTCACTCCTCCACTTT.

The chain is built from TRBV6-1 and TRBJ1-3; unclear D gene. The CDR3 has 15 amino acids. Germline V lookup: CDR1 MNHNS, CDR2 SASEGT. V lost 1 base and J lost 0, with 7 bases in between. CDR3: CASSEGRSSGNTIYF. The CDR3 DNA sequence: TGTGCCAGCAGTGAAGGACGAAGCTCTGGAAACACCATATATTTT.

This sequence joins TRBV7-9 and TRBJ1-5, with D unresolved. CDR3 length equals 12 residues. Germline-derived CDR1 and CDR2 are SEHNR and FQNEAQ (reference sequence). The V and J ends lost 3 bases and 10 bases respectively, with 10 bases between them. This CDR3 reads CASSFDLFPQHF. CDR3 bases: TGTGCCAGCAGCTTCGACCTCTTCCCCCAGCATTTT.

J is TRBJ2-5 and V is TRBV7-6; TRBD2 matches at 7 bases. After removal of 4 bases from V and 5 bases from J, the junction contained 10 bases not matched to a gene. The CDR3 has 15 residues. CDR1 and CDR2 (germline): SGHVS, FNYEAQ. CDR3 residues: CASSYLGRDGETQYF. The CDR3 coding sequence is TGTGCCAGCAGCTACCTGGGGAGGGATGGGGAGACCCAGTACTTC.

This clone was seen more than once but under ten times. This chain uses TRBV12-5 with TRBJ2-3; D may correspond to TRBD1 or TRBD2 (5 bases each). This CDR3 has 14 residues. Trimming pared 7 bases from V and 3 bases from J, leaving 14 bases between. The V gene's germline CDR1 is LGHNT and CDR2 FRNRAP. The CDR3 nucleotides read TGTGCTAGTGCCAGAGGGGCAGGGACAGATACGCAGTATTTT. Amino acids: CASARGAGTDTQYF.

The rearrangement uses TRBV28 and TRBJ1-2; 7 bases are a match to TRBD1. This CDR3 contains 14 residues. V was clipped by 4 bases and J by 7 bases; unmatched bases: 9. Germline CDR1 reads MDHEN; CDR2 reads SYDVKM. CDR3 sequence reads: CASSSIRQGGGYTF. CDR3 in DNA: TGTGCCAGCAGTTCAATACGACAGGGCGGTGGCTACACCTTC.

This clone occurred a few times. The chain combines TRBV29-1 with TRBJ1-5; 10 bases map to TRBD1. CDR1 and CDR2 from the germline V gene are SQVTM and ANQGSEA. Losses at the gene ends were 6 bases for V and 7 bases for J; bases not matched to a gene: 6. This CDR3 contains 13 residues. The CDR3 loop is CSVTGGNHQPQHF. CDR3 DNA sequence: TGCAGCGTGACAGGGGGCAACCACCAGCCCCAGCATTTT.

The chain joins TRBV7-8 to TRBJ2-3; D is ambiguous. CDR3 size: 13 residues. CDR1 SGHVS and CDR2 FQNEAQ come from the germline V gene. Trimming pared 1 base from V and 4 bases from J, leaving 6 bases between. This chain's CDR3 is CASSLVSADTQYF. The DNA for the CDR3 is TGTGCCAGCAGCTTAGTCAGCGCAGATACGCAGTATTTT.

The genes are TRBV6-5 and TRBJ2-3; D gene ambiguous. This CDR3 is built from 13 residues. V gave up 7 bases and J gave up 4 bases, with 12 bases separating them. Germline loops: CDR1 MNHEY, CDR2 SVGAGI. The CDR3 is CASTNNPPDTQYF. In DNA, the CDR3 is TGTGCCAGCACCAACAACCCCCCAGATACGCAGTATTTT.

The chain joins TRBV7-2 to TRBJ2-3; TRBD2 agrees at 8 bases. The CDR3 spans 14 residues. Trimming cost V 5 bases and J 7 bases; bases outside gene matches: 8. Per germline, CDR1 SGHTA and CDR2 FQGNSA. The CDR3 bases are TGTGCCAGCAGCGCGGCGGGGGGCTCATATACGCAGTATTTT. Protein product: CASSAAGGSYTQYF.

The chain combines TRBV13 with TRBJ2-3, with TRBD2 as a possible D gene (6 bases). The CDR3 extends over 16 amino acids. Trimming stripped 4 bases from V and 0 bases from J, with 14 bases between. Per the germline V gene, CDR1 is PRHDT and CDR2 is FYEKMQ (reference sequence). This CDR3 is CASSSSRRGSTDTQYF. CDR3 DNA sequence: TGTGCCAGCAGCTCTAGTAGGCGGGGCAGCACAGATACGCAGTATTTT.

This clone is medium-sized. The rearrangement joins TRBV9 to TRBJ1-2; 9 bases are a match to TRBD1. Germline trimming cut 1 base from V and 2 bases from J; bases unmatched to any gene: 3. The CDR3 loop spans 15 amino acids. The germline CDR1 and CDR2 sequences are SGDLS and YYNGEE. CDR3 in DNA: TGTGCCAGCAGCGTAAGGGACAGGGTGAACTATGGCTACACCTTC. The encoded protein is CASSVRDRVNYGYTF.